The 17 T cell receptor beta chains below were found in one sample sequenced in a study of blood T cell repertoires in COVID-19. The data were produced by immunoSEQ multiplex PCR, yet TCRdb's version contains in-frame clones alone and is incomplete. The table has 25,000 to 30,000 clones, approximately 93% seen once. Material for sequencing was peripheral blood. The receptors come from a woman in her seventies with COVID-19, enrolled during active disease.

The CDR3 DNA is TGCGCCAGCAGCCAAGAGTCGGGGGCCTACGAGCAGTACTTC. Amino acids: CASSQESGAYEQYF. The gene calls are TRBV4-1 and TRBJ2-7; perhaps TRBD2 as D (6 bases). The CDR3 is 14 amino acids. Germline values: CDR1 MGHRA, CDR2 YSYEKL. V lost 0 bases and J lost 2, with 8 bases in between.

This clone was picked up one time. The chain couples TRBV11-2 to TRBJ1-6; 7 nucleotides line up with TRBD1. Germline assignment: CDR1 SGHAT and CDR2 FQNNGV. The CDR3 runs to 16 residues. V dropped 1 base and J dropped 8; count of bases not matched to a gene: 8. The CDR3 DNA reads as TGTGCCAGCAGCTTAGTGTCAGGGGGGCGCGATTCACCCCTCCACTTT. As protein: CASSLVSGGRDSPLHF.

The V and J genes are TRBV7-8 and TRBJ2-1, with no clear D. The CDR3 covers 14 residues. Germline loops: CDR1 SGHVS, CDR2 FQNEAQ. The ends were cut back, 5 bases at V and 10 bases at J, with 18 bases in the middle. The DNA of the CDR3 is TGTGCCAGCAGCCTCCTCTCACAGTCGGCGGAGCAGTTCTTC. Encoded protein: CASSLLSQSAEQFF.

This chain joins TRBV6-9 and TRBJ2-7; 7 bases match TRBD2. The CDR3 is 17 residues long. Trimming removed 8 bases from V and 0 bases from J; junction bases left unmatched: 16. Germline loops: CDR1 MNHGY, CDR2 SVAAGI. The CDR3 DNA sequence: TGTGCCAGCCGCGACCCCCCTCTAGCGGATGGCTCCTACGAGCAGTACTTC. Its translation is CASRDPPLADGSYEQYF.

The chain combines TRBV27 with TRBJ2-1; TRBD2 is a possible D gene (7 bases). V was trimmed by 2 bases and J by 2 bases, leaving 10 bases between them. The V gene's germline CDR1 is MNHEY and CDR2 SMNVEV (reference sequence). The CDR3 runs 15 residues. CDR3 sequence reads: CASSLGGGPYNEQFF. In nucleotides, the CDR3 is TGTGCCAGCAGTTTAGGGGGGGGGCCCTACAATGAGCAGTTCTTC.

This chain links TRBV29-1 with TRBJ2-1; 8 bases agree with TRBD2. Losses at the gene ends were 2 bases for V and 8 bases for J; bases not matched to a gene: 14. Per germline, CDR1 SQVTM and CDR2 ANQGSEA. The CDR3 spans 16 residues. DNA of the CDR3: TGCAGCGTTGAATCCCCCACAGCGGGAGATTTCTATGAGCAGTTCTTC. The encoded protein is CSVESPTAGDFYEQFF.

This chain joins TRBV29-1 and TRBJ1-1; D ambiguous. Germline-derived CDR1 and CDR2 are SQVTM and ANQGSEA. This CDR3 region has 13 residues. V gave up 0 bases and J gave up 5 bases, with 10 bases separating them. The CDR3 is CSVEESRKTEAFF. The CDR3 DNA follows: TGCAGCGTTGAAGAATCCCGTAAAACTGAAGCTTTCTTT.

This clone has a single count. V gene TRBV7-6 combines with J gene TRBJ2-1; TRBD2 matches at 8 bases. J was trimmed by 3 bases and V by 5 bases; bases with no gene match: 6. The CDR3 covers 15 residues. CDR1 SGHVS and CDR2 FNYEAQ come from the germline V gene. The CDR3 loop is CASSTSGSLYNEQFF. In DNA, the CDR3 is TGTGCCAGCAGCACGAGCGGGAGTCTCTACAATGAGCAGTTCTTC.

This clone has just one count. The chain employs TRBV9 and TRBJ2-1, with D perhaps TRBD2 (5 bases). V gave up 5 bases and J gave up 1 base, with 10 bases separating them. The CDR3 consists of 14 residues. The germline gives CDR1 SGDLS, CDR2 YYNGEE. In DNA, the CDR3 is TGTGCCAGCAGTCGGGGAGAGTCCTACAATGAGCAGTTCTTC. Residues: CASSRGESYNEQFF. Full variable domain (remainder filled in from reference TRBV9 and TRBJ2-1): DSGVTQTPKHLITATGQRVTLRCSPRSGDLSVYWYQQSLDQGLQFLIQYYNGEERAKGNILERFSAQQFPDLHSELNLSSLELGDSALYFCASSRGESYNEQFFGPGTRLTVL.

This chain connects TRBV25-1 to TRBJ2-2; 7 bases match TRBD2. This CDR3 has 17 residues. Germline-derived CDR1 and CDR2 are MGHDK and SYGVNS. With 4 bases clipped from V and 2 bases from J, the junction kept 10 bases outside the gene matches. The DNA of the CDR3 is TGTGCCAGCAGTGGAGCGGGATACTCGACAAACACCGGGGAGCTGTTTTTT. This encodes CASSGAGYSTNTGELFF.

The rearrangement uses TRBV4-3 and TRBJ1-2; tentatively, D is TRBD1 (6 bases). Germline-derived CDR1 and CDR2 are LGHNA and YSLEER. V lost 6 bases to trimming and J lost 2 bases, with 10 bases between them. The CDR3 runs 13 residues. CDR3 DNA: TGCGCCAGCAGTCCTACAGGGAACTATGGCTACACCTTC. Translation: CASSPTGNYGYTF.

The chain links TRBV9 to TRBJ1-2, with D uncertain. With 3 bases removed from V and 8 bases from J, the gap between germline ends came to 8 bases. The CDR3 has 11 amino acids. Germline assignment: CDR1 SGDLS and CDR2 YYNGEE. The CDR3 DNA is TGTGCCAGCAGCGCGCCAGGAGGCTACACCTTC. Its translation is CASSAPGGYTF.

The CDR3 coding sequence is TGTGCCAGCAGATCGGGACTAGCGGGAGTGTATACGCAGTATTTT. Its protein product is CASRSGLAGVYTQYF. The rearrangement links TRBV7-9 to TRBJ2-3, with 14 bases lining up with TRBD2. The trim removed 6 bases at V and 7 bases at J, leaving 6 bases unmatched. This CDR3 has 15 residues. CDR1 and CDR2 (germline): SEHNR, FQNEAQ (reference sequence).

V usage is TRBV10-3 and J usage is TRBJ2-1; 10 nucleotides align to TRBD2. V lost 11 bases to trimming and J lost 8 bases; unmatched junction nucleotides: 9. The germline gives CDR1 ENHRY, CDR2 SYGVKD. The CDR3 extends over 13 amino acids. The CDR3 nucleotides read TGTGCCCTACGGACTAGCGGTGGGGATGAGCAGTTCTTC. This sequence encodes CALRTSGGDEQFF.

The rearrangement uses TRBV2 and TRBJ2-3; 11 nucleotides line up with TRBD1. Germline-derived CDR1 and CDR2 are SNHLY and FYNNEI. CDR3 length: 13 residues. The junction had 4 bases not matched to a gene; V was cut back by 8 bases and J by 6 bases. In DNA form, the CDR3 reads TGTGCCAGCGGACAGGGGGCGGGGGATACGCAGTATTTT. Protein product: CASGQGAGDTQYF.

V gene TRBV15 combines with J gene TRBJ1-2; D is ambiguous. Germline loops: CDR1 LNHNV, CDR2 YYDKDF (reference sequence). V was clipped by 0 bases and J by 7 bases, with 9 bases between them. The CDR3 is 13 amino acids. This CDR3 is CATSRDGRVGYTF. CDR3 coding DNA: TGTGCCACCAGCAGAGATGGGCGGGTTGGCTACACCTTC.

This chain connects TRBV6-1 to TRBJ1-2; tentative D call: TRBD1 (5 bases). Germline loops: CDR1 MNHNS, CDR2 SASEGT. The CDR3 contains 15 residues. Trimming left V 0 bases short and J 7 bases short, with 15 bases between. CDR3 amino acids: CASSEAAGSISGYTF. CDR3 DNA: TGTGCCAGCAGTGAAGCTGCAGGGTCAATCTCTGGCTACACCTTC.